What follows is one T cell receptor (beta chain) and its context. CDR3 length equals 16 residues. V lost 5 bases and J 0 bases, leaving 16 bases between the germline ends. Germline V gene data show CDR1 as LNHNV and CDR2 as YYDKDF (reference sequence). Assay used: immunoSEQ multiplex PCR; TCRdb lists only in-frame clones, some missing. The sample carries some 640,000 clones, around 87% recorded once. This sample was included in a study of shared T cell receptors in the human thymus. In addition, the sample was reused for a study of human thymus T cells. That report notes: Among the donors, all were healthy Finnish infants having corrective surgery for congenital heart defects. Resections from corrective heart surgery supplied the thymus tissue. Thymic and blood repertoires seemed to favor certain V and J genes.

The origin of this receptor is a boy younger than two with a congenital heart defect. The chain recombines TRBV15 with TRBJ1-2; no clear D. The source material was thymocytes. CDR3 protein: CATSRSLGAPNYGYTF. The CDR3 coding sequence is TGTGCCACCAGCCGCTCTTTGGGAGCTCCTAACTATGGCTACACCTTC.